The text below deals with one T cell receptor beta chain. Antigen: not known. This sample is drawn from a study of cytomegalovirus exposure and HLA in healthy donors. Study-level findings and limits: The study flagged roughly 160 TCR beta chains as cytomegalovirus-associated. A link between a missense DCLRE1C variant and TCR beta V- and J-gene trimming emerged from a later analysis.

The PCR contained 60 Vbeta and 13 Jbeta primers. Libraries were prepared by immunoSEQ multiplex PCR; TCRdb keeps only in-frame clonotypes and omits some of them. The top ten hold 6% to 7.5% of the sample, which has about 120,000 clones, about 9.4% seen once. The source material was PBMCs. The TCR comes from a woman between 40 and 55 years old in good health and CMV-seropositive.

CDR3 residues: CASSVASHSGNTIYF. Written as DNA, the CDR3 is TGTGCCAGCAGCGTAGCTAGCCACTCTGGAAACACCATATATTTT. V is TRBV9 and J is TRBJ1-3; D is uncertain. CDR1 SGDLS and CDR2 YYNGEE come from the germline V gene. The CDR3 consists of 15 residues. The V gene lost 0 bases and the J gene lost 0 bases, with 7 bases spanning the gap.